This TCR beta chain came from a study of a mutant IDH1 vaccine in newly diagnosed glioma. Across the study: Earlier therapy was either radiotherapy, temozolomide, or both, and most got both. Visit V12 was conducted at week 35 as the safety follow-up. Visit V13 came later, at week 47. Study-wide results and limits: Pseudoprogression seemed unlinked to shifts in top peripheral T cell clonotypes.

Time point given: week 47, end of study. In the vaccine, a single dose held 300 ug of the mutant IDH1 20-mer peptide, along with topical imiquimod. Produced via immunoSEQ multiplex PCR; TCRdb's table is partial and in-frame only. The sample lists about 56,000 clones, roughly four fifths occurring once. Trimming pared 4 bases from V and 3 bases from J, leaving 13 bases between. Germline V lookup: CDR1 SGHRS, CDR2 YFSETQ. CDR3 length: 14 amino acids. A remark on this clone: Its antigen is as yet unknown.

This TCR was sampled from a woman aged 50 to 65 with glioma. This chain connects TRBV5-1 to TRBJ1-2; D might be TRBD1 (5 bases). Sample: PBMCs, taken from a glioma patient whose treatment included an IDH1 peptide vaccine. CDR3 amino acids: CASSPFGTDYGYTF. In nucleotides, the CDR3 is TGCGCCAGCAGCCCTTTCGGGACCGACTATGGCTACACCTTC.